The 11 T cell receptor beta chains below come from one sample, sequenced in a study of Graves' ophthalmopathy and Graves' hyperthyroidism. The sequenced template was RNA, covering the TCR beta CDR3 region. Investigators did first-round RT-PCR with HTBI primers, then second-round multiplex PCR. Using its own MiXCR run on the multiplex PCR reads, TCRdb lists one record per CDR3 protein. The sample carries over 500,000 distinct CDR3 sequences, 22% recorded once. The sequenced sample was peripheral blood. The receptors derive from a woman between 18 and 29 years old with stable Graves' hyperthyroidism. Some clones in this sample may be carry-over from other donors' samples.

This clonotype was detected ten times or more. The genes are TRBV6-1 and TRBJ1-1; no clear D. CDR1 and CDR2 (germline): MNHNS, SASEGT. This CDR3 contains 15 residues. The germline V and J ends were trimmed by 0 bases and 1 base, with 9 bases remaining between them. DNA for the CDR3: TGTGCCAGCAGTGAAGCGGAAGGGAGGAACACTGAAGCTTTCTTT. Translation: CASSEAEGRNTEAFF.

The V and J genes are TRBV28 and TRBJ2-7, with D perhaps TRBD1 (5 bases). Germline CDR1 MDHEN, CDR2 SYDVKM. The length of the CDR3 is 13 residues. The V end was cut by 4 bases, the J end by 3 bases, with 10 bases between. CDR3 bases: TGTGCCAGCAGTTCCCCCAGGGTCTACGAGCAGTACTTC. It specifies CASSSPRVYEQYF.

This clonotype was counted ten times or more. This chain connects TRBV10-3 to TRBJ1-2, with D uncertain. This CDR3 has 12 amino acids. Trimming pared 0 bases from V and 5 bases from J, leaving 4 bases between. Germline assignment: CDR1 ENHRY and CDR2 SYGVKD. CDR3 nucleotide sequence: TGTGCCATCAGTGAGTCAAGTTATGGCTACACCTTC. This encodes CAISESSYGYTF.

This clonotype came up many times. This chain joins TRBV6-5 and TRBJ2-7; 10 nucleotides agree with TRBD1. This CDR3 is 14 amino acids long. The J segment lost 6 bases and the V segment lost 0 bases, leaving 2 bases of the junction unmatched. Germline values: CDR1 MNHEY, CDR2 SVGAGI. This CDR3 reads CASSYSRTGGEQYF. CDR3 in DNA: TGTGCCAGCAGTTACTCTAGGACAGGGGGCGAGCAGTACTTC.

Of note for this clonotype: A much larger clone lies one base from this, so it may be a read error. The gene calls are TRBV6-1 and TRBJ2-7; D gene uncertain. Germline V gives CDR1 MNHNS, CDR2 SASEGT. CDR3 size: 12 residues. The CDR3 loop reads CASSRLVYGQYF. In DNA, the CDR3 is TGTGCCAGCAGTCGATTGGTCTACGGGCAGTACTTC.

This clonotype was seen many times. This rearrangement joins TRBV12-5 to TRBJ1-2; a weak D match, TRBD1 (6 bases). Germline loops: CDR1 LGHNT, CDR2 FRNRAP. Trimming stripped 5 bases from V and 5 bases from J, with 18 bases between. The CDR3 is 15 amino acids. CDR3 sequence: CASGLTRAGAYGYTF. The CDR3 DNA reads TGTGCTAGTGGTCTCACGAGGGCAGGGGCATATGGCTACACCTTC.

In its sample, this clonotype was seen many times. V is TRBV6-2 or TRBV6-3 and J is TRBJ2-2; D is unclear. Germline CDR1 and CDR2: MNHEY and SVGEGT. V lost 7 bases and J lost 6, with 12 bases in between. CDR3 length equals 13 residues. The CDR3 is CASTPRASGELFF. CDR3 DNA sequence: TGTGCCAGCACCCCACGGGCCTCCGGGGAGCTGTTTTTT.

This clonotype turned up a few times. CDR3 amino acids: CASAYRGLDQPQHF. CDR3 DNA: TGTGCCAGCGCATACAGGGGGCTCGATCAGCCCCAGCATTTT. V and J are TRBV6-1 and TRBJ1-5; 9 nucleotides agree with TRBD1. V shed 8 bases and J 5 bases; nucleotides not matched to a gene: 7. The CDR3 length is 14 residues. The germline CDR1 and CDR2 sequences are MNHNS and SASEGT.

This clonotype was found many times. This chain links TRBV10-3 with TRBJ1-2, with D tentatively TRBD1 (5 bases). Germline CDR1 is ENHRY and CDR2 is SYGVKD. Trimming removed 0 bases at V and 6 bases at J, with 14 bases between. The CDR3 loop spans 15 amino acids. The CDR3 reads CAISESMSGRDGYTF. CDR3 coding DNA: TGTGCCATCAGTGAGTCGATGTCAGGGAGAGATGGCTACACCTTC.

The table lists this clonotype with many counts. CDR3: CSASQLRVRSPLHF. The CDR3 DNA sequence: TGCAGTGCTAGCCAGCTGAGGGTACGCTCACCCCTCCACTTT. The chain is built from TRBV20-1 and TRBJ1-6; D unresolved. There are 14 residues in the CDR3. V lost 3 bases and J lost 10, with 16 bases in between. The germline gives CDR1 DFQATT, CDR2 SNEGSKA (reference sequence).

This clonotype was counted at least ten times. V usage is TRBV11-2 and J usage is TRBJ2-7; D unresolved. Germline CDR1 is SGHAT and CDR2 is FQNNGV. V lost 0 bases to trimming and J lost 1 base, with 7 bases between them. CDR3 length: 14 amino acids. Here the CDR3 reads CASSLERLSYEQYF. Written as DNA, the CDR3 is TGTGCCAGCAGCTTAGAGCGCTTATCCTACGAGCAGTACTTC. Together with reference TRBV11-2 and TRBJ2-7, the CDR3 gives the full variable domain: EAGVAQSPRYKIIEKRQSVAFWCNPISGHATLYWYQQILGQGPKLLIQFQNNGVVDDSQLPKDRFSAERLKGVDSTLKIQPAKLEDSAVYLCASSLERLSYEQYFGPGTRLTVT.